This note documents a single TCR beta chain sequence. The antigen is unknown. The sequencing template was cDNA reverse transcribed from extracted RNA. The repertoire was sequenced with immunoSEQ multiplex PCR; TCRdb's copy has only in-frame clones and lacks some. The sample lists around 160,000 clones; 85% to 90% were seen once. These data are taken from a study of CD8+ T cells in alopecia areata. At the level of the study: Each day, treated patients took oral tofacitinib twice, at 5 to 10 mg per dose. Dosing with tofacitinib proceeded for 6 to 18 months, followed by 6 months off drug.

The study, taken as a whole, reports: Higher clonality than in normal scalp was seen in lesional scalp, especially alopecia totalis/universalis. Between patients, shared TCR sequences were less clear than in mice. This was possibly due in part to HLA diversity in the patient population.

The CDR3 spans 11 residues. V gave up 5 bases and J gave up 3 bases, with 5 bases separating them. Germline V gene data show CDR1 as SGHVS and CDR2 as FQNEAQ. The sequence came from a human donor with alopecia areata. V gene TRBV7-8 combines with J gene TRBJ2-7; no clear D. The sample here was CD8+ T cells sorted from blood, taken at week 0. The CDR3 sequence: CASSQLYEQYF. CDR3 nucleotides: TGTGCCAGCAGCCAGCTCTACGAGCAGTACTTC.